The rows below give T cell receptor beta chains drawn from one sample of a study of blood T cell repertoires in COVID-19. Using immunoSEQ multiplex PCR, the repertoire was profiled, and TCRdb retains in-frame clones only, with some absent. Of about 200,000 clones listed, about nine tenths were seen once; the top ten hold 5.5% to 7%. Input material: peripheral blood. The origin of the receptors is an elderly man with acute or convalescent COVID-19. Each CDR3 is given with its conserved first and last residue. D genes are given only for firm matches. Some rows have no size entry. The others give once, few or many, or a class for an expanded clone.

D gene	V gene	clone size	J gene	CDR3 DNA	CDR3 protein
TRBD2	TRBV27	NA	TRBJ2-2	TGTGCCAGTGGTAGCGGGAGGACCGGGGAGCTGTTTTTT	CASGSGRTGELFF
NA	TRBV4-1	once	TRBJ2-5	TGCGCCAGCAGCCAAGAGGGACACGCAAGTGGTTTGTATGAGACCCAGTACTTC	CASSQEGHASGLYETQYF
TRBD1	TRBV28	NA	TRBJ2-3	TGTGCCAGCAGCTTCCTGACAGGGAGAAGTATTGCAGATACGCAGTATTTT	CASSFLTGRSIADTQYF
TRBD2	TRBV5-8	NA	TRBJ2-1	TGTGCCAGCAGTTCCGGGACTAGCGGAATCAATGAGCAGTTCTTC	CASSSGTSGINEQFF
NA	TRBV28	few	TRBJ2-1	TGTGCCAGCAGTTTATCGGGGGCCTACAATGAGCAGTTCTTC	CASSLSGAYNEQFF
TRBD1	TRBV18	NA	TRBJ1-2	TGTGCCAGCTCACGGGAGACAGGGGACTATGGCTACACCTTC	CASSRETGDYGYTF
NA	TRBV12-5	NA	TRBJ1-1	TGTGCTAGTGGTTGGGGGCCCGAACTGGGCACTGAAGCTTTCTTT	CASGWGPELGTEAFF
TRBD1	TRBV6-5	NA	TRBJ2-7	TGTGCCAGCAGTCGGGACAGGGTTTCCTACGAGCAGTACTTC	CASSRDRVSYEQYF
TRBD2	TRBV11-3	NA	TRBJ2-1	TGTGCCAGCAGCTTTTCGGGACTAGCGGGAAACGAGCAGTTCTTC	CASSFSGLAGNEQFF
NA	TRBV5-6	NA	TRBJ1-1	TGTGCCAGCAGCGCAACAGGGTGGGACACTGAAGCTTTCTTT	CASSATGWDTEAFF
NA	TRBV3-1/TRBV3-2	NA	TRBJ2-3	TGTGCCAGCAGCCAGGGACAAGTGGTCAGGCAGTATTTT	CASSQGQVVRQYF
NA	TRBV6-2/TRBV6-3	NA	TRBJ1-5	TGTGCCAGCAGTCGGGACATCCCGAATCAGCCCCAGCATTTT	CASSRDIPNQPQHF
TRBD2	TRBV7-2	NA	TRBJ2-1	TGTGCCAGCAGCCCTCGCTGGACTAGCGGGAGTCCCCAGTTCTTC	CASSPRWTSGSPQFF
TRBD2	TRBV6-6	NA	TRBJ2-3	TGTGCCAGCAGTTACCCTAGCGGGAGAGGGACAGATACGCAGTATTTT	CASSYPSGRGTDTQYF
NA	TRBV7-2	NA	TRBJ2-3	TGTGCCAGCAGCTTAAGCGCGCCTACCACAGATACGCAGTATTTT	CASSLSAPTTDTQYF
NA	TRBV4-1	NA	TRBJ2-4	TGCGCCAGCAGCCAAGGGTGGGCGGGACTAGCCAAAAACATTCAGTACTTC	CASSQGWAGLAKNIQYF
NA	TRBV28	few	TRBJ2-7	TGTGCCACCAATGGAGGGCATACCTACGAGCAGTACTTC	CATNGGHTYEQYF
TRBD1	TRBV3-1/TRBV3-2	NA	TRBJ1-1	TGTGCCAGCAGCCAACCGACAGGGAACCGCGCTGAAGCTTTCTTT	CASSQPTGNRAEAFF
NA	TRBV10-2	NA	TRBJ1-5	TGCGCCAGCAGTGCCGGACTCGGTCAGCCCCAGCATTTT	CASSAGLGQPQHF